This is a list of T cell receptor beta chains from one sample in a study of T cell repertoires in cytomegalovirus infection. TCRdb reprocessed the reads with MiXCR, giving one entry per CDR3 protein. The sample contains about a million distinct CDR3 sequences, approximately 32% of which appear only once. Their antigen targets remain unknown. The specimen was cultured CD8+ T cells from PBMCs, collected from culture after CMV antigen stimulation. The receptors were gathered from a human donor in good health (CMV status not recorded). Some clones in this sample may be carry-over from other donors' samples. Each CDR3 is given with its conserved first and last residue. Fields, in order: V gene, J gene, D gene, clone size, CDR3 DNA, CDR3 protein. D genes are given only for firm matches. For some rows the clone size is stated as once, few or many, or as a class when expanded; others skip it.

V gene: TRBV7-8
J gene: TRBJ1-1
D gene: .
clone size: many
CDR3 DNA: TGTGCCAGCAGCTTAGCGCGGATTGACACTGAAGCTTTCTTT
CDR3 protein: CASSLARIDTEAFF

V gene: TRBV27
J gene: TRBJ2-6
D gene: .
clone size: .
CDR3 DNA: TGTGCCAGCGGAGCACAGTCTGGGGCCAACGTCCTGACTTTC
CDR3 protein: CASGAQSGANVLTF

V gene: TRBV27
J gene: TRBJ2-7
D gene: TRBD2
clone size: once
CDR3 DNA: TGTGCCAGCAGTATAAATAGCGGGGGGACCTACGAGCAGTACTTC
CDR3 protein: CASSINSGGTYEQYF

V gene: TRBV7-8
J gene: TRBJ2-2
D gene: .
clone size: many
CDR3 DNA: TGTGCCAGCATCCACCCCGGCCCAGCGACTTCGAACACCGGGGAGCTGTTTTTT
CDR3 protein: CASIHPGPATSNTGELFF

V gene: TRBV4-1
J gene: TRBJ2-7
D gene: .
clone size: few
CDR3 DNA: TGTGCCAGCAGCCAAGACGTGGGAAGCTCCTACGAGCAGTACTTC
CDR3 protein: CASSQDVGSSYEQYF

V gene: TRBV5-6
J gene: TRBJ1-1
D gene: .
clone size: .
CDR3 DNA: TGTGCCAGCAGCTTGGAGGTCGGCAGAGAGACTGAAGCTTTCTTT
CDR3 protein: CASSLEVGRETEAFF

V gene: TRBV7-7
J gene: TRBJ2-2
D gene: .
clone size: many
CDR3 DNA: TGTGCTAGCAGCTTAGCGCCTGGCAGGGGAATCACCGGGGAGCTGTTTTTT
CDR3 protein: CASSLAPGRGITGELFF

V gene: TRBV4-3
J gene: TRBJ2-3
D gene: .
clone size: .
CDR3 DNA: TGCGCCAGCAGCCAAGATGTTGGGGGGGCGTATACAGATACGCAGTATTTT
CDR3 protein: CASSQDVGGAYTDTQYF

V gene: TRBV15
J gene: TRBJ1-6
D gene: .
clone size: .
CDR3 DNA: TGTGCCACCAGCAGAGTTGCCCGCGTGGGCCCTAATTCACCCCTCCACTTT
CDR3 protein: CATSRVARVGPNSPLHF

V gene: TRBV7-9
J gene: TRBJ1-1
D gene: .
clone size: few
CDR3 DNA: TGTGCCAGCAGCTCGACCGGGGGGCCTCGCTACACTGAAGCTTTCTTT
CDR3 protein: CASSSTGGPRYTEAFF

V gene: TRBV6-6
J gene: TRBJ1-3
D gene: .
clone size: .
CDR3 DNA: TGTGCCATCGCGACTTTAGGGGCTGGAAACACCATATATTTT
CDR3 protein: CAIATLGAGNTIYF

V gene: TRBV24-1
J gene: TRBJ2-2
D gene: .
clone size: .
CDR3 DNA: TGTGCCACCAGTGATTTTGCTATCACCGGGGAGCTGTTTTTT
CDR3 protein: CATSDFAITGELFF

V gene: TRBV27
J gene: TRBJ2-1
D gene: TRBD1
clone size: few
CDR3 DNA: TGTGCCAGCGGCGACAGGGGGATGTTCTTC
CDR3 protein: CASGDRGMFF

V gene: TRBV6-2/TRBV6-3
J gene: TRBJ1-2
D gene: TRBD1
clone size: few
CDR3 DNA: TGTGCCAGCAGTTACCAAGGGACAGGGGGCAGAGGCTACACCTTC
CDR3 protein: CASSYQGTGGRGYTF

V gene: TRBV12-3/TRBV12-4
J gene: TRBJ1-5
D gene: .
clone size: .
CDR3 DNA: TGTGCCAGCAGTTTAGATGAGGCAGGGCCTTATAGCAATCAGCCCCAGCATTTT
CDR3 protein: CASSLDEAGPYSNQPQHF

V gene: TRBV6-2/TRBV6-3
J gene: TRBJ1-3
D gene: .
clone size: .
CDR3 DNA: TGCAGGCCGGGACTTCTCGGAAACACCATATATTTT
CDR3 protein: CRPGLLGNTIYF

V gene: TRBV10-3
J gene: TRBJ2-3
D gene: .
clone size: .
CDR3 DNA: TGTGCCATTACTAAAGATAGCACAGATACGCAGTATTTT
CDR3 protein: CAITKDSTDTQYF

V gene: TRBV19
J gene: TRBJ2-3
D gene: TRBD1
clone size: .
CDR3 DNA: TGTGCCAGTAAAGACGAGACAGGGGGTATAACAGATACGCAGTATTTT
CDR3 protein: CASKDETGGITDTQYF

V gene: TRBV12-5
J gene: TRBJ2-3
D gene: .
clone size: .
CDR3 DNA: TGTGCTAGTGGTTTTAGAGTTGGAGCTAGCACAGATACGCAGTATTTT
CDR3 protein: CASGFRVGASTDTQYF

V gene: TRBV7-9
J gene: TRBJ2-3
D gene: .
clone size: .
CDR3 DNA: TGTGCCAGCAGCTTATGGGACCCCACAGATACGCAGTATTTT
CDR3 protein: CASSLWDPTDTQYF

V gene: TRBV7-2
J gene: TRBJ1-1
D gene: .
clone size: many
CDR3 DNA: TGTGCCAGCAGCCCAATAGTGAAGGGGACTGAAGCTTTCTTT
CDR3 protein: CASSPIVKGTEAFF

V gene: TRBV7-2
J gene: TRBJ1-2
D gene: .
clone size: many
CDR3 DNA: TGTGCCAGCAGCTTAGCGCCGTTGGGGCCTGGCTACACCTTC
CDR3 protein: CASSLAPLGPGYTF

V gene: TRBV7-9
J gene: TRBJ2-4
D gene: .
clone size: few
CDR3 DNA: TGTGCCAGCAGCTTACGGGGGGCGCCCAAAAACATTCAGTACTTC
CDR3 protein: CASSLRGAPKNIQYF

V gene: TRBV6-1
J gene: TRBJ2-3
D gene: .
clone size: .
CDR3 DNA: TGTGCCAGCACCTTACCCGATACGCAGTATTTT
CDR3 protein: CASTLPDTQYF

V gene: TRBV7-2
J gene: TRBJ2-3
D gene: TRBD2
clone size: many
CDR3 DNA: TGTGCCAGCAGCTTGACTAGCGGGGGGGCAGATACGCAGTATTTT
CDR3 protein: CASSLTSGGADTQYF

V gene: TRBV10-2
J gene: TRBJ2-1
D gene: TRBD2
clone size: .
CDR3 DNA: TGCGCCAGCACTGACCCGGGACTACTAGCGGGGGTGAACGTTTACAATGAGCAGTTCTTC
CDR3 protein: CASTDPGLLAGVNVYNEQFF

V gene: TRBV15
J gene: TRBJ2-1
D gene: TRBD2
clone size: .
CDR3 DNA: TGTGCCACCAGCACCCGACTAGCCCCGGGCTTGGACAATGAGCAGTTCTTC
CDR3 protein: CATSTRLAPGLDNEQFF

V gene: TRBV27
J gene: TRBJ1-2
D gene: .
clone size: .
CDR3 DNA: TGTGCCAGCAGGCGGGGATCACGTGGCTACACCTTC
CDR3 protein: CASRRGSRGYTF

V gene: TRBV7-9
J gene: TRBJ2-7
D gene: .
clone size: few
CDR3 DNA: TGTGCCAGCAGCCCTCTTACGGGCCACGAGCAGTACTTC
CDR3 protein: CASSPLTGHEQYF

V gene: TRBV18
J gene: TRBJ2-1
D gene: TRBD1
clone size: .
CDR3 DNA: TGTGCCAGCTCACCCCCAGGCTCAGGGGGATTAAATGAGCAGTTCTTC
CDR3 protein: CASSPPGSGGLNEQFF

V gene: TRBV4-3
J gene: TRBJ1-1
D gene: .
clone size: .
CDR3 DNA: TGCGCCAGCAGCCAACACCCGGGGGCCGAATGGACTGAAGCTTTCTTT
CDR3 protein: CASSQHPGAEWTEAFF

V gene: TRBV27
J gene: TRBJ2-6
D gene: TRBD2
clone size: .
CDR3 DNA: TGTGCCAGCAGTGCGACTAGCGGGGGGGTAACTGGGGCCAACGTCCTGACTTTC
CDR3 protein: CASSATSGGVTGANVLTF

V gene: TRBV28
J gene: TRBJ2-1
D gene: .
clone size: .
CDR3 DNA: TGTGCCAGCACCCTTATCGCCGATAACTCCTACAATGAGCAGTTCTTC
CDR3 protein: CASTLIADNSYNEQFF

V gene: TRBV7-6
J gene: TRBJ2-2
D gene: TRBD1
clone size: .
CDR3 DNA: TGTGCCAGCAGCCAGTGGACAGGGGAAACCGGGGAGCTGTTTTTT
CDR3 protein: CASSQWTGETGELFF

V gene: TRBV7-6
J gene: TRBJ2-1
D gene: .
clone size: few
CDR3 DNA: TGTGCTAGCAGCTTAGCGGAGGACCCGCCTTACAATGAGCAGTTCTTC
CDR3 protein: CASSLAEDPPYNEQFF

V gene: TRBV9
J gene: TRBJ2-7
D gene: TRBD1
clone size: once
CDR3 DNA: TGTGCCAGCAGCCCCCGAGGGACAGGGGGCGTTCCCGAGCAGTACTTC
CDR3 protein: CASSPRGTGGVPEQYF

V gene: TRBV14
J gene: TRBJ2-5
D gene: .
clone size: .
CDR3 DNA: TGTGCCAGCAGCCTACTTCGGGGGAGCCAAGAGACCCAGTACTTC
CDR3 protein: CASSLLRGSQETQYF

V gene: TRBV6-1
J gene: TRBJ2-3
D gene: .
clone size: few
CDR3 DNA: TGTGCCAGCAGTGATTTAGAACTACTTACAGATACGCAGTATTTT
CDR3 protein: CASSDLELLTDTQYF

V gene: TRBV27
J gene: TRBJ1-5
D gene: TRBD1
clone size: .
CDR3 DNA: TGTGCCAGCAGCCAACAGGGGTATGGCAATCAGCCCCAGCATTTT
CDR3 protein: CASSQQGYGNQPQHF

V gene: TRBV10-3
J gene: TRBJ2-7
D gene: .
clone size: .
CDR3 DNA: TGTGCCATCAGTGAGTCGGTCAGGGGCTACGAGCAGTACTTC
CDR3 protein: CAISESVRGYEQYF

V gene: TRBV19
J gene: TRBJ2-1
D gene: .
clone size: .
CDR3 DNA: TGTGCCAGTAGTATAGATGTAACAATTGCCCTCAATGAGCAGTTCTTC
CDR3 protein: CASSIDVTIALNEQFF

V gene: TRBV12-3/TRBV12-4
J gene: TRBJ2-2
D gene: .
clone size: .
CDR3 DNA: TGTGCCAGCAACACCGAGACTTCTCCCTTGAGGGAGCTGTTTTTT
CDR3 protein: CASNTETSPLRELFF

V gene: TRBV7-8
J gene: TRBJ2-7
D gene: TRBD1
clone size: few
CDR3 DNA: TGTGCCAGCAGCTTAGCGGGCCGACAGGGGGTCTACGAGCAGTACTTC
CDR3 protein: CASSLAGRQGVYEQYF

V gene: TRBV12-3/TRBV12-4
J gene: TRBJ1-5
D gene: TRBD1
clone size: .
CDR3 DNA: TGTGCCAGCAGTCCCACCGGGACAGGTAATCAGCCCCAGCATTTT
CDR3 protein: CASSPTGTGNQPQHF

V gene: TRBV5-6
J gene: TRBJ1-5
D gene: .
clone size: many
CDR3 DNA: TGTGCCAGCAGCTTGGGCCCGAGTATCAATCAGCCCCAGCATTTT
CDR3 protein: CASSLGPSINQPQHF

V gene: TRBV27
J gene: TRBJ2-7
D gene: .
clone size: .
CDR3 DNA: TGTGCCAGCAGTTTATCGATAGCACAGATCGAGCAGTACTTC
CDR3 protein: CASSLSIAQIEQYF

V gene: TRBV7-9
J gene: TRBJ2-5
D gene: TRBD1
clone size: few
CDR3 DNA: TGTGCCAGCAGCAGAGAAGGACAGGCGGCGCAAGAGACCCAGTACTTC
CDR3 protein: CASSREGQAAQETQYF

V gene: TRBV27
J gene: TRBJ2-3
D gene: .
clone size: few
CDR3 DNA: TGTGCCAGCAGTTTATCGGCCACAGATACGCAGTATTTT
CDR3 protein: CASSLSATDTQYF

V gene: TRBV11-1
J gene: TRBJ2-3
D gene: .
clone size: few
CDR3 DNA: TGTGCCAGCAGACAAGGCCCTTTTGGAGGCACAGATACGCAGTATTTT
CDR3 protein: CASRQGPFGGTDTQYF

V gene: TRBV27
J gene: TRBJ2-3
D gene: .
clone size: few
CDR3 DNA: TGTGCCAGCAGTTTCCTATGGGACTCCCCAGATACGCAGTATTTT
CDR3 protein: CASSFLWDSPDTQYF

V gene: TRBV6-6
J gene: TRBJ1-4
D gene: .
clone size: .
CDR3 DNA: TGTGCCAGCAGTTACCACTCCGGGAAAGAAGAAAAACTGTTTTTT
CDR3 protein: CASSYHSGKEEKLFF

V gene: TRBV7-2
J gene: TRBJ2-1
D gene: .
clone size: many
CDR3 DNA: TGTGCCAGCAGCTTAGGGGACCTCACCTACAATGAGCAGTTCTTC
CDR3 protein: CASSLGDLTYNEQFF

V gene: TRBV9
J gene: TRBJ1-2
D gene: TRBD1
clone size: few
CDR3 DNA: TGTGCCAGCAGACCCGGACAGGGGGCGAAAAGAGGCTACACCTTC
CDR3 protein: CASRPGQGAKRGYTF

V gene: TRBV29-1
J gene: TRBJ2-1
D gene: TRBD1
clone size: .
CDR3 DNA: TGCAGCGTTGGAGGGGGCGGGGAGCAGTTCTTC
CDR3 protein: CSVGGGGEQFF